This entry features one T cell receptor beta chain sequence. Antigen: not known. This record comes from a study of cytomegalovirus exposure and HLA in healthy donors. Overall study: There were around 100 million unique TCR beta sequences, drawn from roughly 200 million T cells, in an earlier analysis.

The V gene's germline CDR1 is LGHNA and CDR2 YNFKEQ. This CDR3 contains 16 residues. V gave up 4 bases and J gave up 3 bases, with 18 bases separating them. 60 Vbeta and 13 Jbeta primers were used in PCR. The assay was immunoSEQ multiplex PCR, and TCRdb's table has in-frame clones only and misses some. The sample has over 80,000 clones; 73% are singletons. Study-wide results and limits: According to a later analysis, donors in an Asian-associated ancestry cluster reportedly had fewer N-insertions than the roughly 670-donor mean. In a later analysis, the majority of CMV-associated beta chains seemingly showed HLA restriction.

The sample consisted of PBMCs. The clonotype was recovered from a man aged 40-49 years in good health and CMV-seronegative. The chain joins TRBV4-2 to TRBJ2-5; D possibly corresponds to TRBD2 (6 bases). Here the CDR3 DNA reads TGTGCCAGCAGCCGGGGATATGGGAGGCAGGAAGAGACCCAGTACTTC. This encodes CASSRGYGRQEETQYF.